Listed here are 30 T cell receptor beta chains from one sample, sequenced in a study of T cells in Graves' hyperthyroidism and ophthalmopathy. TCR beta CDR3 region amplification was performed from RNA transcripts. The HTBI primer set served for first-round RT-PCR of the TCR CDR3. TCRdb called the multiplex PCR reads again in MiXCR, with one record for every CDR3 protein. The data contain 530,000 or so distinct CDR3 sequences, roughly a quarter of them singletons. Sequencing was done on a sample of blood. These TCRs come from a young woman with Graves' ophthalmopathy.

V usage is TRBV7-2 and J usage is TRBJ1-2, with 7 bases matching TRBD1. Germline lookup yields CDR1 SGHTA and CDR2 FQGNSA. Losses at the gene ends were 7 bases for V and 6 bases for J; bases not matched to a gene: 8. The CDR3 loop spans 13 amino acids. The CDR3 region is CASNLNRGDGYTF. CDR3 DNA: TGTGCCAGCAACCTTAACAGGGGCGATGGCTACACCTTC.

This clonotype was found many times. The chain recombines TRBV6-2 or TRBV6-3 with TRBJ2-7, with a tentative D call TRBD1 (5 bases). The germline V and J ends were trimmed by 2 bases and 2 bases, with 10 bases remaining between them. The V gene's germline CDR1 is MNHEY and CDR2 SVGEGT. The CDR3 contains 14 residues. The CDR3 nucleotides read TGTGCCAGCAGTTACCAGGGCCCAACCTACGAGCAGTACTTC. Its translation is CASSYQGPTYEQYF.

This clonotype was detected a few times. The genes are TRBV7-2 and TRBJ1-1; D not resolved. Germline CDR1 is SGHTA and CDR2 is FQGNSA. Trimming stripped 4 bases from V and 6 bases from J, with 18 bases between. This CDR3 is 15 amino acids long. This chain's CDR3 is CASSSEGPLSAEAFF. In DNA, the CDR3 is TGTGCCAGCAGCTCAGAGGGCCCGCTCAGCGCTGAAGCTTTCTTT.

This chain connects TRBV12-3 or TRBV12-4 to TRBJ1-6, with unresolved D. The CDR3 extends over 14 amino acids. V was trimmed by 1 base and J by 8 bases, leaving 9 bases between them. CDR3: CASSLVSGDSPLHF. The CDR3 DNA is TGTGCCAGCAGTTTAGTATCTGGGGATTCACCCCTCCACTTT.

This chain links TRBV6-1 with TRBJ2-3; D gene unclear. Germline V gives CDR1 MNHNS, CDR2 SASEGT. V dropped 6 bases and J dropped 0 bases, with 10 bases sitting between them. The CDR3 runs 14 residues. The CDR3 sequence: CASRILPSTDTQYF. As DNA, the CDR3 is TGTGCCAGCAGGATCCTTCCTAGCACAGATACGCAGTATTTT.

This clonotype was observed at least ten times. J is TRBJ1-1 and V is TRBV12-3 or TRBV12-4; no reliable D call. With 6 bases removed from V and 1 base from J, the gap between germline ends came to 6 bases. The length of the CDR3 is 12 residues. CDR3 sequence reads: CASRVSNTEAFF. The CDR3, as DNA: TGTGCCAGCAGGGTGTCGAACACTGAAGCTTTCTTT.

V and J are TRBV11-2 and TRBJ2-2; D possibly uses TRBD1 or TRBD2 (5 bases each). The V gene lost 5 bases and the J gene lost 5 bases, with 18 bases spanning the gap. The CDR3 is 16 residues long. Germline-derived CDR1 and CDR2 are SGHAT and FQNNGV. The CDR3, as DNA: TGTGCCAGCAGCAGTCGTTTCAGGGAGAGGACCGGGGAGCTGTTTTTT. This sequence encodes CASSSRFRERTGELFF.

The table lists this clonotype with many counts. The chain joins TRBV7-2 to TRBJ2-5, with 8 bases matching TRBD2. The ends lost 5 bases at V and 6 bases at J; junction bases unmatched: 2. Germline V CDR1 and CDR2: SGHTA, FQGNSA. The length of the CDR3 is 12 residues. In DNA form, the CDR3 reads TGTGCCAGCAGCCCGGGGGGGAAGACCCAGTACTTC. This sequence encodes CASSPGGKTQYF.

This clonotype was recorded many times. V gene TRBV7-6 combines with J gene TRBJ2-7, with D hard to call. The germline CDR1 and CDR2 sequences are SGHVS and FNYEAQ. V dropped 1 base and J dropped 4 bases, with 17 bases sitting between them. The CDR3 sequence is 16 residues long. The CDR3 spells CASSLGVGIDSYEQYF. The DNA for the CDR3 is TGTGCCAGCAGCTTAGGTGTAGGGATCGACTCATACGAGCAGTACTTC.

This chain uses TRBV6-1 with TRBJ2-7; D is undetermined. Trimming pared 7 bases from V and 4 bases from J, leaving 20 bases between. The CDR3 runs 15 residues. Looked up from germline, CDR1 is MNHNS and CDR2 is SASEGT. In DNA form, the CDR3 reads TGTGCCAGCACGGTAGGCCTCACAGCGTCTTACGAGCAGTACTTC. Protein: CASTVGLTASYEQYF.

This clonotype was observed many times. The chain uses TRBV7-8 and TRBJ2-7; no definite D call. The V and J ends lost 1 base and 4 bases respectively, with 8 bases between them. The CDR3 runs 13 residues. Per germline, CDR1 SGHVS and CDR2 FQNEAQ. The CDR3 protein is CASSLEPQYEQYF. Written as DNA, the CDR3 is TGTGCCAGCAGCTTAGAGCCCCAATACGAGCAGTACTTC.

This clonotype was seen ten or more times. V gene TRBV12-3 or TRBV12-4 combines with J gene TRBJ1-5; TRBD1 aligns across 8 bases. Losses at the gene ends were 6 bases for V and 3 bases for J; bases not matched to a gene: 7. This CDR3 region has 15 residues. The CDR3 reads CASSSTGAHNQPQHF. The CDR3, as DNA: TGTGCCAGCAGCTCGACAGGGGCCCACAATCAGCCCCAGCATTTT.

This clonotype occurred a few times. The CDR3 spells CASTQHREHGYTF. CDR3 in DNA: TGTGCCAGCACTCAACACAGGGAACATGGCTACACCTTC. This chain links TRBV12-3 or TRBV12-4 with TRBJ1-2, with D tentatively TRBD1 (6 bases). The V end lost 7 bases, the J end lost 6 bases, and 15 bases lay between the germline ends. This CDR3 has 13 amino acids.

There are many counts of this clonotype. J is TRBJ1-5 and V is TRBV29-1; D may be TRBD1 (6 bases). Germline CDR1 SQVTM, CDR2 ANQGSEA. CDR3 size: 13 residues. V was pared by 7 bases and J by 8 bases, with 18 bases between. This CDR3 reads CSAWTDLGEPQHF. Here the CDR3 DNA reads TGCAGCGCCTGGACAGACCTCGGGGAGCCCCAGCATTTT.

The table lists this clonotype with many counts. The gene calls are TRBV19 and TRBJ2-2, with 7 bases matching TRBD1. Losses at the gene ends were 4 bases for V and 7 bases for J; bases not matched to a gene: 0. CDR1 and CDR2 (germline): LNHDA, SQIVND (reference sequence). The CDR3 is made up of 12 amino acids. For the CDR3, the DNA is TGTGCCAGTAGTAGACAGGGCGGGGAGCTGTTTTTT. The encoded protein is CASSRQGGELFF.

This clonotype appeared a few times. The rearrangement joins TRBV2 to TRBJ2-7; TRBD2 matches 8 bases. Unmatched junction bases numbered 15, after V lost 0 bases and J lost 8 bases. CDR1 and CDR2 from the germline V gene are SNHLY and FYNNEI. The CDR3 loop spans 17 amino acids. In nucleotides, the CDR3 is TGTGCCAGCAGTGAAGCAGCCCTTAGTAGCGGGATTAGGAAGCAGTACTTC. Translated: CASSEAALSSGIRKQYF. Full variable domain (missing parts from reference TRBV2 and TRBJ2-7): EPEVTQTPSHQVTQMGQEVILRCVPISNHLYFYWYRQILGQKVEFLVSFYNNEISEKSEIFDDQFSVERPDGSNFTLKIRSTKLEDSAMYFCASSEAALSSGIRKQYFGPGTRLTVT.

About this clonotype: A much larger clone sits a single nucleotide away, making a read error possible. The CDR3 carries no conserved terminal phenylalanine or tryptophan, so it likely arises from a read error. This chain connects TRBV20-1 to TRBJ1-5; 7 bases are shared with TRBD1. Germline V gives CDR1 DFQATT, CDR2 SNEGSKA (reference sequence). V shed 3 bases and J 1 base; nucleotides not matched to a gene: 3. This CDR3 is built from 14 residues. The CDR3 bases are TGCAGTGCTAGTGAGGGGGCAAGCAATCAGCCCCAGCATTAT. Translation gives CSASEGASNQPQHY.

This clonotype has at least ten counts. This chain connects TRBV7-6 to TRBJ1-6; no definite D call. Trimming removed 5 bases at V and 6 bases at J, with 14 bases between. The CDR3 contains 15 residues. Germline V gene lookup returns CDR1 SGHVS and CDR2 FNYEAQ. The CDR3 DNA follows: TGTGCCAGCAGCCCCCAGGCCGGATTTAATTCACCCCTCCACTTT. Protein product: CASSPQAGFNSPLHF. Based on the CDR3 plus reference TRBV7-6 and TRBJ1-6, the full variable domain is GAGVSQSPRYKVTKRGQDVALRCDPISGHVSLYWYRQALGQGPEFLTYFNYEAQQDKSGLPNDRFSAERPEGSISTLTIQRTEQRDSAMYRCASSPQAGFNSPLHFGNGTRLTVT.

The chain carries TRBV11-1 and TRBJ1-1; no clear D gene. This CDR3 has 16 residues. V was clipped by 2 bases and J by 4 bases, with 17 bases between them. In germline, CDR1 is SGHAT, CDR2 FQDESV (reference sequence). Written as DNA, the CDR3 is TGTGCCAGCAGCTTATGGGCCATCGGACGGGGCACTGAAGCTTTCTTT. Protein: CASSLWAIGRGTEAFF.

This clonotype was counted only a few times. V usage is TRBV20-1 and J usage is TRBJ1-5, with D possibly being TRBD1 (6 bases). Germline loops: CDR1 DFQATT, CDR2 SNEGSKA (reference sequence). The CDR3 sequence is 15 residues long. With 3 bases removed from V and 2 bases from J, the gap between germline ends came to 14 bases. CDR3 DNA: TGCAGTGCTAGTTGGGGGGGGCGTGGCAATCAGCCCCAGCATTTT. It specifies CSASWGGRGNQPQHF.

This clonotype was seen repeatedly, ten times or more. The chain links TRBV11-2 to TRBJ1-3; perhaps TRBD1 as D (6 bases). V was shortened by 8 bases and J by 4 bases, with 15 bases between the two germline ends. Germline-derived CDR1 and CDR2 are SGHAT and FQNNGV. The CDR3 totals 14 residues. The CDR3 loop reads CASRNSGAGNTIYF. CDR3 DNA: TGTGCCAGCCGTAACTCAGGGGCAGGAAACACCATATATTTT.

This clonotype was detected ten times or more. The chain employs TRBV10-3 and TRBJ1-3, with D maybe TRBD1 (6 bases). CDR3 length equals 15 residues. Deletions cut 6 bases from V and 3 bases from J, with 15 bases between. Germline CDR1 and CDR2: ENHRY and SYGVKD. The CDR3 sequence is CAIREGQNDGNTIYF. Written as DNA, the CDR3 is TGTGCCATCAGGGAAGGACAGAACGATGGAAACACCATATATTTT.

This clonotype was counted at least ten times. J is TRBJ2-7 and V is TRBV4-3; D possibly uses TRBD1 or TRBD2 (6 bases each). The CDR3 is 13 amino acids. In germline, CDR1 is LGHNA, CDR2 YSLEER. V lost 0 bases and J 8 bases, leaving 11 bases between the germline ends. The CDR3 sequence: CASSQEGGLQQYF. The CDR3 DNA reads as TGCGCCAGCAGCCAAGAGGGGGGCCTGCAGCAGTACTTC.

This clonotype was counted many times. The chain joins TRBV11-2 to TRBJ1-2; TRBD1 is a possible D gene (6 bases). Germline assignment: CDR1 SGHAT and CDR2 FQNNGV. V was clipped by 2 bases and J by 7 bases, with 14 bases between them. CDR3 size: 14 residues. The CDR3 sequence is CASSLLAQGIGYTF. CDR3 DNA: TGTGCCAGCAGCTTATTGGCCCAGGGGATTGGCTACACCTTC.

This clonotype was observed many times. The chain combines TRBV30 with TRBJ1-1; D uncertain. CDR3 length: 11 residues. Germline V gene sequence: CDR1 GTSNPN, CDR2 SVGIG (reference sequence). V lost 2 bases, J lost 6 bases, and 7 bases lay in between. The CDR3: CAWSIVPEAFF. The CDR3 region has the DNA TGTGCCTGGAGTATAGTGCCTGAAGCTTTCTTT.

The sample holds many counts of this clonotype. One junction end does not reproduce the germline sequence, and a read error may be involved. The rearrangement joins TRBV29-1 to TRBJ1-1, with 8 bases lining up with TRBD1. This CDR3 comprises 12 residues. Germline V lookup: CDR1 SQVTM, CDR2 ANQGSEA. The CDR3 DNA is TGCAGCGTCGAAGACAGGGGTTCTGAAGCTTTCTTT. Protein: CSVEDRGSEAFF. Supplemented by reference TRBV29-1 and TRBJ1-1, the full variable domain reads SAVISQKPSRDICQRGTSLTIQCQVDSQVTMMFWYRQQPGQSLTLIATANQGSEATYESGFVIDKFPISRPNLTFSTLTVSNMSPEDSSIYLCSVEDRGSEAFFGQGTRLTVV.

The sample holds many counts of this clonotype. CDR3 coding DNA: TGCGCCAGCAGCTTGGCTAGCGGGGGGGCGAGTGAGCAGTACTTC. Encoded protein: CASSLASGGASEQYF. This chain links TRBV5-1 with TRBJ2-7; 12 bases fit TRBD2. Germline assignment: CDR1 SGHRS and CDR2 YFSETQ. V shed 0 bases, J shed 7 bases, and the junction held 5 bases outside the gene matches. CDR3 length: 15 amino acids.

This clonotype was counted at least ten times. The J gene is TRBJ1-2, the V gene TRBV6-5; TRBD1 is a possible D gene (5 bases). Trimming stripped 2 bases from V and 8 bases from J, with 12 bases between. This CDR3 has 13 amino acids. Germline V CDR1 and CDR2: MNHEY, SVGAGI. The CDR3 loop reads CASSYGQGRGYTF. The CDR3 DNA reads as TGTGCCAGCAGTTACGGGCAGGGACGCGGCTACACCTTC.

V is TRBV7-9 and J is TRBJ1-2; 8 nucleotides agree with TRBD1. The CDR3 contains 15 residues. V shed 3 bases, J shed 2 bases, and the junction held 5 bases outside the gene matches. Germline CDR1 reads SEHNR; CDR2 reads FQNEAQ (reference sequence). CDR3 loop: CASSFLQGGNYGYTF. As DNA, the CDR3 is TGTGCCAGCAGCTTCTTACAGGGGGGAAACTATGGCTACACCTTC.

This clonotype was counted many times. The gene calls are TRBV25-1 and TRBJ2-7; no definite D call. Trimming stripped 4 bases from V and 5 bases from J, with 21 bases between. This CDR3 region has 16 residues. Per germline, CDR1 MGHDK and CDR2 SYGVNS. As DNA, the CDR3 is TGTGCCAGCAGTGCCCGGTTCGCTGTGGGTCCCGACGAGCAGTACTTC. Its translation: CASSARFAVGPDEQYF.